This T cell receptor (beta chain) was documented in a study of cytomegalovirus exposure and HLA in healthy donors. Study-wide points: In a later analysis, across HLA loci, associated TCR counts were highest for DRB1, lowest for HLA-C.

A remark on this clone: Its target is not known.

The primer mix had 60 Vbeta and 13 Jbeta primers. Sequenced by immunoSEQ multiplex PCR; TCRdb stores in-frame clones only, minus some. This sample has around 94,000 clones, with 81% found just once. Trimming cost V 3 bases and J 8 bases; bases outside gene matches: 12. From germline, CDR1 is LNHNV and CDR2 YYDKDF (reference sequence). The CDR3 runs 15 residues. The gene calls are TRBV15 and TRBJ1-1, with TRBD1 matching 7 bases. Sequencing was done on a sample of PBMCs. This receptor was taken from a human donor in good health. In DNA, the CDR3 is TGTGCCACCAGCAGCCTACAACAGGGGACCACCGAAGCTTTCTTT. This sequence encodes CATSSLQQGTTEAFF.